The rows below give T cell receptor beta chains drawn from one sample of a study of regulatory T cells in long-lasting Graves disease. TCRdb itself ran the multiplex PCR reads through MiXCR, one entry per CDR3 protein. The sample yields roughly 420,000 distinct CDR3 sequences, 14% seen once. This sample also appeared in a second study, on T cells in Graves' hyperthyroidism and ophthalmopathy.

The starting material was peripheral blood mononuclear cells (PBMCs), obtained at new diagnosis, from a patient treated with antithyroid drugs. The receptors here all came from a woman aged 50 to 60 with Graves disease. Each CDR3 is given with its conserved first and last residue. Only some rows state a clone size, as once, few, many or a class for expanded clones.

CASSHQGQGETQYF,TRBV7-9,many,14,TRBJ2-5
CASSEINTGELFF,TRBV6-1,many,13,TRBJ2-2
CAWSVLGEKLFF,TRBV30,NA,12,TRBJ1-4
CASTHPRGSVTGELFF,TRBV6-1,few,16,TRBJ2-2
CASSLLTSGSSDTQYF,TRBV5-6,many,16,TRBJ2-3
CASSQKGSEMGTQYF,TRBV4-1,few,15,TRBJ2-7
CASSYEAGEPFF,TRBV6-5,NA,12,TRBJ2-2
CASSLARGGGTEAFF,TRBV7-2,many,15,TRBJ1-1
CASSLEGLAGAKNIQYF,TRBV28,many,17,TRBJ2-4
CASSLWSNYGYTF,TRBV5-1,few,13,TRBJ1-2
CASSLDNYEQYF,TRBV5-1,many,12,TRBJ2-7
CASSRTGVEVTEAFF,TRBV9,NA,15,TRBJ1-1
CASSFRTEMNTEAFF,TRBV19,few,15,TRBJ1-1
CASSEGTGVNQPQHF,TRBV6-1,NA,15,TRBJ1-5
CASSLGTGSVSNQPQHF,TRBV13,NA,17,TRBJ1-5
CASSLPGARTEAFF,TRBV28,many,14,TRBJ1-1
CSARGPGLADNTGELFF,TRBV20-1,few,17,TRBJ2-2
CASSYLGAGEEYGYTF,TRBV6-5,many,16,TRBJ1-2
CASSLIPGGAGGTDTQYF,TRBV11-3,NA,18,TRBJ2-3
CASSSGGEAKNIQYF,TRBV28,many,15,TRBJ2-4
CASSLDRNNEQFF,TRBV11-2,medium-sized,13,TRBJ2-1
CSARIDRNQPQHF,TRBV20-1,many,13,TRBJ1-5
CASSARGGTGTDTQYF,TRBV9,NA,16,TRBJ2-3
CASSLGQGVGGYTF,TRBV5-6,NA,14,TRBJ1-2
CASSLQLAGLQETQYF,TRBV5-1,few,16,TRBJ2-5
CASSVGPGETYEQYF,TRBV9,few,15,TRBJ2-7
CSVERRDFYNEQFF,TRBV29-1,NA,14,TRBJ2-1
CASSFFGLAGESYEQYF,TRBV7-2,many,17,TRBJ2-7
CASSEEGGGFYNEQFF,TRBV6-1,many,16,TRBJ2-1
CASSFSTDSYEQYF,TRBV12-3/TRBV12-4,NA,14,TRBJ2-7
CASRTIVGRLGLAGEGANTGELFF,TRBV28,few,24,TRBJ2-2
CASSKSGTGVYEQFF,TRBV6-2/TRBV6-3,few,15,TRBJ2-1
CASSQIGGLSYNEQFF,TRBV4-1,NA,16,TRBJ2-1
CASSLLWTGNYEQYF,TRBV19,many,15,TRBJ2-7
CASSPGVSGTDTQYF,TRBV18,many,15,TRBJ2-3
CASSPGLGGTYEQYF,TRBV3-1,many,15,TRBJ2-7
CASSVRGANYGYTF,TRBV2,NA,14,TRBJ1-2
CASSLLTYEQYF,TRBV28,many,12,TRBJ2-7
CASSNMYRYSGNTIYF,TRBV3-1,many,16,TRBJ1-3
CASSLTNQETQYF,TRBV12-3/TRBV12-4,many,13,TRBJ2-5
CASSPRQGVSSGANVLTF,TRBV19,few,18,TRBJ2-6
CASSLDSGSSTGELFF,TRBV5-1,NA,16,TRBJ2-2
CASSIGLTSTDTQYF,TRBV7-2,many,15,TRBJ2-3
CASSVGGGRGANVLTF,TRBV9,NA,16,TRBJ2-6
CSARKQGWNSPLHF,TRBV20-1,many,14,TRBJ1-6